This T cell receptor (beta chain) was captured by sequencing in a study of cytomegalovirus exposure and HLA in healthy donors. The study ran its PCR with 60 Vbeta and 13 Jbeta primers. Produced via immunoSEQ multiplex PCR; TCRdb's table is partial and in-frame only. The sample has about 97,000 clones, more than 80% seen once. On this clone itself: Its antigen remains unidentified.

Whole-study findings and limits: DRB1 showed the most TCR associations and HLA-C the fewest in a later analysis, as rates varied by HLA locus. Presence/absence analysis assumed near-uniform sequencing depth across donors.

This receptor was identified in a man aged 30-40 years in good health and CMV-seronegative. The sequencing input was PBMCs.

CDR3 DNA sequence: TGTGCCTGGAGTGAACTAGGTAATTCACCCCTCCACTTT. Translated: CAWSELGNSPLHF. The gene calls are TRBV30 and TRBJ1-6; D ambiguous. This CDR3 region has 13 residues. V lost 1 base, J lost 6 bases, and 7 bases lay in between. Germline CDR1 reads GTSNPN; CDR2 reads SVGIG (reference sequence).